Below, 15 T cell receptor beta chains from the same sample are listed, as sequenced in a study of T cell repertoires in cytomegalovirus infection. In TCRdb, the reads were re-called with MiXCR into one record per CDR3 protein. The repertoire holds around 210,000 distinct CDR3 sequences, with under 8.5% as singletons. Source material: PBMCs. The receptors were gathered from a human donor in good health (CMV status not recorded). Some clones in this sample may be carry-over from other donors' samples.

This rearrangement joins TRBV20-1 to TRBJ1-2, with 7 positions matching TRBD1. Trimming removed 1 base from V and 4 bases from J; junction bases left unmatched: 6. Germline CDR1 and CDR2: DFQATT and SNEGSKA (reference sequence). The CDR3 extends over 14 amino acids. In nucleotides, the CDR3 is TGCAGTGCTAGAGTCGGGGGACAGATCTATGGCTACACCTTC. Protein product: CSARVGGQIYGYTF.

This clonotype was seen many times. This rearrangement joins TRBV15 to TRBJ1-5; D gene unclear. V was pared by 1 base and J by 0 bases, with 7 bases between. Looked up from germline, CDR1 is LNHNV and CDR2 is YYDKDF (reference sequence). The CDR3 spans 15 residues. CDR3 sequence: CATSRGTSSNQPQHF. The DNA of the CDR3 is TGTGCCACCAGCAGAGGAACCTCTAGCAATCAGCCCCAGCATTTT.

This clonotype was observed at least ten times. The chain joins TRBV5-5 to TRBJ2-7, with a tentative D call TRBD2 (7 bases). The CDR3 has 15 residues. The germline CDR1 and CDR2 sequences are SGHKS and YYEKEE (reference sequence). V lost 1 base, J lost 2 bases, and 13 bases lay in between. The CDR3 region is CASSLYGGDTYEQYF. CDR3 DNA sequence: TGTGCCAGCAGCTTGTATGGGGGGGACACCTACGAGCAGTACTTC.

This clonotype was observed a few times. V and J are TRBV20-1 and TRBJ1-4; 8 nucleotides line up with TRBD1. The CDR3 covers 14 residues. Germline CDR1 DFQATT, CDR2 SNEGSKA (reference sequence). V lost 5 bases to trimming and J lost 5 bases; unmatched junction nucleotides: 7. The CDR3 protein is CSARTGGVNEKLFF. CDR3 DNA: TGCAGTGCTCGAACAGGGGGGGTAAATGAAAAACTGTTTTTT.

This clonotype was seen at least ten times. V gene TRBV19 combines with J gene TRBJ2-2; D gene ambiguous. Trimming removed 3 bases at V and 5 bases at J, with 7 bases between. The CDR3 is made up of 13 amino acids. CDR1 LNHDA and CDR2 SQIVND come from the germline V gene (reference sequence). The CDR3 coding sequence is TGTGCCAGTAGTATTTTAGCAACCGGGGAGCTGTTTTTT. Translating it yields CASSILATGELFF.

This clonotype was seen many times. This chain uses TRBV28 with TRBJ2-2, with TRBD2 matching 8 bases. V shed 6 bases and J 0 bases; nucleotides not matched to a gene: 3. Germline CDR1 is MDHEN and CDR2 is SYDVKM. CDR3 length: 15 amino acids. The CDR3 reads CASRRGGTNTGELFF. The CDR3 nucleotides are TGTGCCAGCAGGCGCGGGGGGACGAACACCGGGGAGCTGTTTTTT. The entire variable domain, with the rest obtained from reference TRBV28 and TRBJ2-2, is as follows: DVKVTQSSRYLVKRTGEKVFLECVQDMDHENMFWYRQDPGLGLRLIYFSYDVKMKEKGDIPEGYSVSREKKERFSLILESASTNQTSMYLCASRRGGTNTGELFFGEGSRLTVL.

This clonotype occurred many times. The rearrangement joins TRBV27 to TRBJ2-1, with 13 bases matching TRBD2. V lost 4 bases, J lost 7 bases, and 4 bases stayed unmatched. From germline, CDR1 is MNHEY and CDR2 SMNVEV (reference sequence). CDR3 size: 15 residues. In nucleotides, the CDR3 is TGTGCCAGCAGTTCCGGGACTAGCGGGGAAAATGAGCAGTTCTTC. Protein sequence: CASSSGTSGENEQFF.

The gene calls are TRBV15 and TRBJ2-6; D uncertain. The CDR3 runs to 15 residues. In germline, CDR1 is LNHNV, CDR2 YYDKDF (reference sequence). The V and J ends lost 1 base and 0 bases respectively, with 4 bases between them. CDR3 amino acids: CATSRGSSGANVLTF. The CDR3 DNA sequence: TGTGCCACCAGCAGAGGGTCCTCTGGGGCCAACGTCCTGACTTTC.

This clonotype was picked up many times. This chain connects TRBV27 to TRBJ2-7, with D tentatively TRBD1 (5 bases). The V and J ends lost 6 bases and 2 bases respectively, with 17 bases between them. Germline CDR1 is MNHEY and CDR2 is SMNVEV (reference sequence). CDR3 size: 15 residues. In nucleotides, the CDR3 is TGTGCCAGCAGCCTGAAACGACAGTGGGCCTACGAGCAGTACTTC. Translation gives CASSLKRQWAYEQYF.

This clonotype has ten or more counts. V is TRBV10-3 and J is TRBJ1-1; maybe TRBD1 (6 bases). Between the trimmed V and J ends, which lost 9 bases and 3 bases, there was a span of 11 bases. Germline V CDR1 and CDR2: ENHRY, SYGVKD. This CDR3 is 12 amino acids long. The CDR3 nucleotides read TGTGCCATGGGGGGCAGTGACACTGAAGCTTTCTTT. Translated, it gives CAMGGSDTEAFF.

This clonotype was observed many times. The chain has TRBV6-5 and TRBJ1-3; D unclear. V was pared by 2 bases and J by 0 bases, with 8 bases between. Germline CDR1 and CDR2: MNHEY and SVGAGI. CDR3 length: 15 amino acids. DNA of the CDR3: TGTGCCAGCAGTTACGGTGTTACCTCTGGAAACACCATATATTTT. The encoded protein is CASSYGVTSGNTIYF.

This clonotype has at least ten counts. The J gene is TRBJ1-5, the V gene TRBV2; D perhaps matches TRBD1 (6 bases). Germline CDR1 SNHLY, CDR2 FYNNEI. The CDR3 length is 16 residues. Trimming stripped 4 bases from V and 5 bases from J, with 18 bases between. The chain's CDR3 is CASSGQGIGRDQPQHF. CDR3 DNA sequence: TGTGCCAGCAGTGGTCAGGGGATAGGTAGGGATCAGCCCCAGCATTTT.

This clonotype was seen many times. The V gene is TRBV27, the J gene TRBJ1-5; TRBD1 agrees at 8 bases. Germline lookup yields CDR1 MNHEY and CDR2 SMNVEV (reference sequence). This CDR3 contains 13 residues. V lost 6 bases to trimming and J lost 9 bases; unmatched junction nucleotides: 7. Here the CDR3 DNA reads TGTGCCAGCAGCCGGGACAGGAACGCGCCCCAGCATTTT. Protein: CASSRDRNAPQHF.

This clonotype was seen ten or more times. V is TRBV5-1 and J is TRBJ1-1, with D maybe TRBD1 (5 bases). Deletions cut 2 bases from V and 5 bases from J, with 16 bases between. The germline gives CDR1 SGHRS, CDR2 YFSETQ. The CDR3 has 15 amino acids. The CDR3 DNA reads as TGCGCCAGCAGCTTCACCGGACACCCCGGGACTGAAGCTTTCTTT. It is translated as CASSFTGHPGTEAFF.

In DNA, the CDR3 is TGTGCCAGCAGCCCGTCTGGAAGCGGGGGTTTCCCCTCCTACAATGAGCAGTTCTTC. As protein: CASSPSGSGGFPSYNEQFF. The chain employs TRBV4-2 and TRBJ2-1; the match to TRBD2 covers 8 bases. The V segment lost 4 bases and the J segment 0 bases; nucleotides outside the gene matches: 14. The germline V gene encodes CDR1 LGHNA and CDR2 YNFKEQ. The CDR3 loop spans 19 amino acids.